This paragraph reports one T cell receptor beta chain. Its antigen is not identified. Libraries for TCR beta were made by quantitative 5'-RACE with molecular barcodes. Using its own MiXCR run on the 5' RACE reads, TCRdb lists one record per CDR3 protein. The table has about 800,000 distinct CDR3 sequences, about an eighth seen once. This record comes from a study of CD8 T cells in ankylosing spondylitis. Study results and caveats: Reactive arthritis synovial fluid and blood previously showed some of these motif variants. CD8+ by phenotype, disease-linked clones were relatively rare in peripheral blood. Reported data indicate significant enrichment of disease-linked clones within matched ankylosing spondylitis synovial fluid. Apparently characteristic of ankylosing spondylitis blood was a TCR beta motif (about eight highly homologous variants).

Sequencing was carried out using blood, either unsorted or a sorted T cell fraction (not recorded which). The receptor's source is a male donor with ankylosing spondylitis.

The CDR3 spells CATSRETTRPRGYF. CDR3 nucleotide sequence: TGTGCCACCAGCAGAGAAACGACCCGTCCCCGGGGGTACTTC. V is TRBV15 and J is TRBJ2-4; possible D gene TRBD2, 5 bases. The CDR3 consists of 14 residues. Trimming shortened V by 0 bases and J by 15 bases, and 18 bases separated the two germline ends. The germline V gene has CDR1 LNHNV and CDR2 YYDKDF (reference sequence). The full variable domain, with the rest looked up from reference TRBV15 and TRBJ2-4, is DAMVIQNPRYQVTQFGKPVTLSCSQTLNHNVMYWYQQKSSQAPKLLFHYYDKDFNNEADTPDNFQSRRPNTSFCFLDIRSPGLGDTAMYLCATSRETTRPRGYFGAGTRLSVL.